This note documents a single T cell receptor beta chain sequence. Its antigen is not yet known. No base qualities exist here, and no much larger clone lies one base off it. This sample stems from a study of control samples from healthy donors and cancer patients (dated by TCRdb to the early 2020s). The method behind the library was the immunoSEQ multiplex PCR assay. Entries here come from immuneACCESS through TCRdb and include only in-frame sequences with V and J called. Some clones fail to appear in such tables; in the studies checked, an unresolved V gene covers under half of the shortfall, and the cause of the remainder is unknown. For this sample there are about 44,000 clones; about 89% appear just once. In total, the top ten clones hold more than 8.5% of the sample. Here V drops 4 bases and J drops 12 bases, and the junction holds 4 bases not matched to any gene. The germline V gene encodes CDR1 SGHDT and CDR2 YYEEEE. There are 12 amino acids in the CDR3, from cysteine to phenylalanine inclusive. Only the CDR3 portion is preserved as DNA: 36 bases, with reading frame beginning at the first base.

Specimen: PBMCs. The receptor comes from a woman aged 60-75 years with lung cancer. In this chain, TRBV5-6 is recombined with TRBJ2-1; 10 central bases correspond to TRBD1. The CDR3 reads CASSNDRGRQFF. The base sequence is TGTGCCAGCAGCAACGACAGGGGGCGGCAGTTCTTC.